This T cell receptor (beta chain) was recorded in a study of T cells in Graves' hyperthyroidism and ophthalmopathy. Study-wide findings and caveats: Blood also showed most of the thyroid clonotypes that were expanded above 0.001.

Uncontrolled infection, other autoimmune disease, pregnancy or lactation barred patients from enrollment. The study based diagnoses on clinical symptoms, serum thyroxine and TRAb, thyroid ultrasound and orbital computed tomography. Amplified regions were TCR beta CDR3 sequences from RNA transcripts. In the first-round RT-PCR of the TCR CDR3, the HTBI primer set was used. TCRdb passed the multiplex PCR reads through MiXCR, listing each CDR3 protein once. Of around 350,000 distinct CDR3 sequences listed, around a quarter are singletons. This CDR3 comprises 13 residues. Losses at the gene ends were 3 bases for V and 10 bases for J; bases not matched to a gene: 8. Per germline, CDR1 MNHEY and CDR2 SMNVEV (reference sequence). This clonotype has more than one count but fewer than ten. Its specificity is unknown.

The source is a man over 45 with Graves' hyperthyroidism. The chain has TRBV27 and TRBJ1-1; 7 nucleotides match TRBD1. Sequences were obtained from blood. The CDR3 loop is CASSLTGISGAFF. As DNA, the CDR3 is TGTGCCAGCAGTTTGACAGGGATTTCGGGAGCTTTCTTT.